These T cell receptor beta chains were read from a single sample in a study of blood T cells in healthy people across ages. TCRdb ran MiXCR on the 5' RACE reads and lists one entry per CDR3 protein. Of about 1.8 million distinct CDR3 sequences listed, around half are singletons. Sequencing was done on a sample of blood. The receptors originated from a middle-aged woman in good health. Both conserved end residues are part of each CDR3. A D gene is named only where the DNA matches it firmly. A row's size may be missing; if present it is once, few, many or a size class.

CDR3 | DNA | V | size | length | J | D
CSARVHGAYNEQFF | TGCAGTGCTAGAGTCCACGGGGCATACAATGAGCAGTTCTTC | TRBV20-1 | . | 14 | TRBJ2-1 | .
CASSWTSTNTGELFF | TGTGCCAGCAGTTGGACTAGTACGAACACCGGGGAGCTGTTTTTT | TRBV6-4 | . | 15 | TRBJ2-2 | TRBD2
CASSPRTNEQFF | TGTGCCAGCAGCCCCCGTACCAATGAGCAGTTCTTC | TRBV7-2 | few | 12 | TRBJ2-1 | .
CASSLLPGTGGNNEQYF | TGTGCCAGCAGCTTACTACCCGGGACAGGGGGGAACAATGAGCAGTACTTC | TRBV7-2 | . | 17 | TRBJ2-7 | TRBD1
CSARVGATPEQYF | TGCAGTGCTAGAGTGGGGGCAACTCCTGAGCAGTACTTC | TRBV20-1 | . | 13 | TRBJ2-7 | .
CASNKQGRLAGRQGADTQYF | TGTGCCAGCAATAAACAGGGCAGACTAGCGGGGCGGCAAGGCGCAGATACGCAGTATTTT | TRBV6-2/TRBV6-3 | . | 20 | TRBJ2-3 | TRBD2
CASSGTGGTNEKLFF | TGTGCCAGCAGTGGTACAGGGGGCACTAATGAAAAACTGTTTTTT | TRBV2 | . | 15 | TRBJ1-4 | TRBD1
CASSLGPLLNYGYTF | TGTGCCAGCAGTTTAGGACCCCTTTTGAACTATGGTTACACCTTC | TRBV27 | once | 15 | TRBJ1-2 | .
CAPTQASTDTQYF | TGTGCCCCGACACAGGCTAGCACAGATACGCAGTATTTT | TRBV2 | . | 13 | TRBJ2-3 | .
CSARRLSGGAPDTQYF | TGCAGTGCTAGACGACTATCTGGCGGGGCCCCAGATACGCAGTATTTT | TRBV20-1 | . | 16 | TRBJ2-3 | .
CSATGLADNEQYF | TGCAGTGCTACGGGACTAGCCGACAATGAGCAGTACTTC | TRBV20-1 | . | 13 | TRBJ2-7 | TRBD2
CASSTLTGGVNTDTQYF | TGTGCCAGCAGTACTTTGACAGGGGGCGTCAACACTGATACGCAGTATTTT | TRBV2 | few | 17 | TRBJ2-3 | TRBD1
CSARDPVDRGYTF | TGCAGTGCTAGAGATCCCGTTGACAGGGGCTACACCTTC | TRBV20-1 | . | 13 | TRBJ1-2 | .
CASSQAANIEQFF | TGCGCCAGCAGCCAAGCGGCGAACATTGAGCAGTTCTTC | TRBV4-3 | . | 13 | TRBJ2-1 | .
CATSDSPRAGRLKNIQYF | TGTGCCACCAGTGATTCCCCCAGGGCAGGGAGATTAAAAAACATTCAGTACTTC | TRBV24-1 | few | 18 | TRBJ2-4 | .
CAGQQGEAGANVLTF | TGTGCCGGACAACAGGGTGAAGCTGGGGCCAACGTCCTGACTTTC | TRBV6-1 | . | 15 | TRBJ2-6 | .
CAISGRDGYGYTF | TGTGCCATCAGTGGACGGGACGGGTATGGCTACACCTTC | TRBV10-3 | few | 13 | TRBJ1-2 | .
CASRQGRTDEQYF | TGTGCCAGCAGACAGGGACGGACGGACGAGCAGTACTTC | TRBV27 | . | 13 | TRBJ2-7 | .
CASSSRGTESWGTQYF | TGTGCCAGCAGCTCCCGCGGGACGGAGTCATGGGGGACCCAGTACTTC | TRBV7-9 | . | 16 | TRBJ2-5 | .
CASRTGFGEQYF | TGTGCCAGCAGGACAGGGTTCGGCGAGCAGTACTTC | TRBV12-3/TRBV12-4 | . | 12 | TRBJ2-7 | TRBD1
CASRPGGADTQYF | TGTGCCAGCAGACCAGGGGGCGCAGATACGCAGTATTTT | TRBV7-2 | few | 13 | TRBJ2-3 | TRBD1
CASSLTAEQETQYF | TGTGCCAGCAGTTTGACCGCGGAACAAGAGACCCAGTACTTC | TRBV27 | few | 14 | TRBJ2-5 | .
CASSVTVVGSGELFF | TGCGCCAGCAGCGTGACAGTTGTAGGGTCCGGGGAGCTGTTTTTT | TRBV5-1 | . | 15 | TRBJ2-2 | .
CATSDLQIVEDRVYEQYF | TGTGCCACCAGTGATTTGCAAATCGTGGAAGACAGGGTTTACGAGCAGTACTTC | TRBV24-1 | . | 18 | TRBJ2-7 | TRBD1
CASISTGGASEQFF | TGTGCCAGCATCTCCACCGGGGGGGCGAGTGAGCAGTTCTTC | TRBV12-3/TRBV12-4 | few | 14 | TRBJ2-1 | TRBD2
CSARDRRQGIYEQYF | TGCAGTGCTAGAGATCGTAGGCAGGGGATCTACGAGCAGTACTTC | TRBV20-1 | . | 15 | TRBJ2-7 | .
CSALGGDTKPLYEQYF | TGCAGTGCCCTAGGGGGTGACACCAAACCGCTCTACGAGCAGTACTTC | TRBV20-1 | many | 16 | TRBJ2-7 | .
CASSLTGFAQYF | TGTGCCAGCAGCCTAACAGGGTTCGCGCAGTACTTC | TRBV3-1 | few | 12 | TRBJ2-7 | .
CASRTPGTGPYEQYF | TGTGCCAGCAGGACCCCCGGGACAGGGCCCTACGAGCAGTACTTC | TRBV2 | . | 15 | TRBJ2-7 | TRBD1
CASSQPPGLAGGDEGELFF | TGCGCCAGCAGCCAGCCCCCGGGACTAGCGGGGGGGGACGAAGGGGAGCTGTTTTTT | TRBV4-1 | . | 19 | TRBJ2-2 | TRBD2
CASSLDGSNRPQHF | TGTGCCAGCAGCTTGGACGGAAGCAATCGGCCCCAGCATTTT | TRBV7-2 | . | 14 | TRBJ1-5 | .
CATSRDKGRAANEQFF | TGTGCCACCAGCAGAGATAAAGGTCGCGCGGCAAATGAGCAGTTCTTC | TRBV15 | . | 16 | TRBJ2-1 | .
CASSYDSVRREQYF | TGTGCCAGCAGTTACGACTCTGTCAGGCGAGAGCAGTACTTC | TRBV6-5 | . | 14 | TRBJ2-4 | .
CASSRLTGTGELFF | TGTGCCAGCAGCCGTCTGACAGGAACCGGGGAGCTGTTTTTT | TRBV6-5 | . | 14 | TRBJ2-2 | .
CASSVRDSPNYGYTF | TGTGCCAGCAGCGTGAGGGACAGCCCTAACTATGGCTACACCTTC | TRBV9 | . | 15 | TRBJ1-2 | TRBD1
CASSQDLFGPGANYGYTF | TGTGCCAGCAGCCAAGATTTATTTGGGCCAGGGGCTAACTATGGCTACACCTTC | TRBV4-2 | few | 18 | TRBJ1-2 | .
CSVDGTRTDTQYF | TGCAGCGTTGATGGAACCCGCACAGATACGCAGTATTTT | TRBV29-1 | . | 13 | TRBJ2-3 | .
CASSSYGTGGVETQYF | TGTGCCAGCAGTTCCTATGGGACAGGGGGCGTGGAGACCCAGTACTTC | TRBV28 | . | 16 | TRBJ2-5 | TRBD1
CASGRQSPNYGYTF | TGTGCCAGCGGACGGCAGTCCCCTAACTATGGCTACACCTTC | TRBV27 | . | 14 | TRBJ1-2 | .
CSTLGGNNEQFF | TGCAGTACCCTGGGGGGCAACAATGAGCAGTTCTTC | TRBV20-1 | . | 12 | TRBJ2-1 | .
CASTDRPTMGQPQHF | TGTGCCAGCACGGACAGGCCTACCATGGGCCAGCCCCAGCATTTT | TRBV6-2/TRBV6-3 | . | 15 | TRBJ1-5 | TRBD1
CASSPKPYEQYF | TGTGCCAGCAGCCCGAAACCCTACGAGCAGTACTTC | TRBV7-2 | many | 12 | TRBJ2-7 | .
CASSPETGRTEAFF | TGTGCCAGCAGCCCAGAGACAGGGAGAACTGAAGCTTTCTTT | TRBV12-3/TRBV12-4 | . | 14 | TRBJ1-1 | TRBD1
CSVAGTGTCEKLFF | TGCAGCGTTGCTGGGACAGGGACATGTGAAAAACTGTTTTTT | TRBV29-1 | . | 14 | TRBJ1-4 | TRBD1
CASSQYSGGGLEYF | TGTGCCAGCAGCCAATACTCGGGGGGAGGCCTCGAGTACTTC | TRBV14 | . | 14 | TRBJ2-7 | TRBD2
CASSEANSNQPQHF | TGTGCCAGCAGTGAAGCTAATAGCAATCAGCCCCAGCATTTT | TRBV2 | . | 14 | TRBJ1-5 | .
CVSSQAGSTYGYTF | TGCGTCAGCAGCCAAGCTGGCAGTACCTATGGCTACACCTTC | TRBV4-1 | once | 14 | TRBJ1-2 | .
CASSQVTGTSGGETQYF | TGTGCCAGCAGCCAAGTCACCGGGACTAGCGGGGGTGAGACCCAGTACTTC | TRBV4-2 | . | 17 | TRBJ2-5 | TRBD2
CASSLTPLGTEQFF | TGTGCCAGCAGCTTAACCCCTCTCGGAACTGAGCAGTTCTTC | TRBV7-3 | . | 14 | TRBJ2-1 | .
CASSLSQGIPTSNAQYF | TGTGCCAGCAGTTTATCCCAGGGCATCCCCACATCAAATGCGCAGTATTTT | TRBV28 | . | 17 | TRBJ2-3 | .
CATGRRGNTEAFF | TGTGCCACGGGCAGGAGAGGGAACACTGAAGCTTTCTTT | TRBV15 | once | 13 | TRBJ1-1 | .
CASSLDRAGKSSYEQYF | TGTGCCAGCAGCTTAGACAGAGCGGGTAAGAGCTCCTACGAGCAGTACTTC | TRBV7-8 | . | 17 | TRBJ2-7 | .
CASSPGTRWEAFF | TGTGCCAGCTCTCCTGGGACGCGGTGGGAAGCTTTCTTT | TRBV6-1 | . | 13 | TRBJ1-1 | .
CASREYSGRQYF | TGTGCCAGCCGCGAATACTCGGGTAGGCAGTACTTC | TRBV6-5 | . | 12 | TRBJ2-5 | .
CASGQTTYVQYF | TGTGCCAGCGGACAGACCACCTACGTGCAGTACTTC | TRBV10-3 | once | 12 | TRBJ2-7 | .
CATATSGGYNEQFF | TGTGCCACCGCGACTAGCGGGGGTTACAATGAGCAGTTCTTC | TRBV6-6 | few | 14 | TRBJ2-1 | TRBD2
CASSRGLAGEAYEQYF | TGTGCCAGCAGCCGGGGACTAGCGGGGGAAGCCTACGAGCAGTACTTC | TRBV7-2 | . | 16 | TRBJ2-7 | TRBD2
CASTRQKSYQETQYF | TGTGCCAGCACGAGACAGAAGTCGTACCAAGAGACCCAGTACTTC | TRBV6-6 | . | 15 | TRBJ2-5 | .
CASSQWGGRSYEQYF | TGTGCCAGCAGCCAATGGGGGGGGCGTTCCTACGAGCAGTACTTC | TRBV14 | . | 15 | TRBJ2-7 | .
CASSFEGAPVKAFF | TGTGCCAGCAGTTTTGAAGGCGCACCAGTAAAAGCTTTCTTT | TRBV12-3/TRBV12-4 | . | 14 | TRBJ1-1 | .